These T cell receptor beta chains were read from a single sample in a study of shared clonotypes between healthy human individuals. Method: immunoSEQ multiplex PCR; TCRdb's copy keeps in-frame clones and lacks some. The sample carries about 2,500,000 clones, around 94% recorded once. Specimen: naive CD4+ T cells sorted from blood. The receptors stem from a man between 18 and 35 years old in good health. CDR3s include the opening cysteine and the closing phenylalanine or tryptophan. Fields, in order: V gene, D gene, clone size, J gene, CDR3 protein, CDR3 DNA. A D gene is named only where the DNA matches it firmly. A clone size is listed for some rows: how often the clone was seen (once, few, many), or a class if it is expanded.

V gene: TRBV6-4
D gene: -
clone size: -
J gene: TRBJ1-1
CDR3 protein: CASSIEGNTEAFF
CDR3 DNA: TGTGCCAGCAGTATCGAGGGGAACACTGAAGCTTTCTTT

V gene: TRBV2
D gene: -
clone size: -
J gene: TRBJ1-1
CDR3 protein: CASSGQGYNTEAFF
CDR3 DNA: TGTGCCAGCAGTGGGCAGGGATACAACACTGAAGCTTTCTTT

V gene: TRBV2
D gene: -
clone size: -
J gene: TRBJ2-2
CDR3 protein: CASRVDSGELFF
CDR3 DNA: TGTGCCAGCAGGGTAGACAGCGGGGAGCTGTTTTTT

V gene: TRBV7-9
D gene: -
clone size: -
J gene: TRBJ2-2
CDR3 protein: CASSGSQDTGELFF
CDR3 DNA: TGTGCCAGCAGCGGTTCCCAAGATACCGGGGAGCTGTTTTTT

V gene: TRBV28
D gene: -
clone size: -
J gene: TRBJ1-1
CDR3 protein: CASSSSSRSEAFF
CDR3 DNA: TGTGCCAGCAGTTCCTCCTCGAGGTCCGAAGCTTTCTTT

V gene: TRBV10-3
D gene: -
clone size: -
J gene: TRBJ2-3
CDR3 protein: CAISGGGDTQYF
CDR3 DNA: TGTGCCATCAGTGGGGGGGGCGATACGCAGTATTTT

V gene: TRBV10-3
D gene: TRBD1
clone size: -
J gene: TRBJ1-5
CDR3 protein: CAISDPRTGYQPQHF
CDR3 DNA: TGTGCCATCAGTGACCCAAGGACAGGGTATCAGCCCCAGCATTTT

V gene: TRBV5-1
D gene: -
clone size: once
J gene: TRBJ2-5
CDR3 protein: CASSLGGTAQETQYF
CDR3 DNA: TGCGCCAGCAGCCTTGGCGGGACAGCCCAAGAGACCCAGTACTTC

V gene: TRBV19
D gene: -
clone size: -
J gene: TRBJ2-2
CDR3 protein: CASSIVGVNTGELFF
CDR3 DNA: TGTGCCAGTAGTATCGTAGGGGTGAACACCGGGGAGCTGTTTTTT

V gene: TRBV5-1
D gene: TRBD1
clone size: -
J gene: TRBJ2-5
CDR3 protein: CASSIGGQGGETQYF
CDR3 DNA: TGCGCCAGCAGCATTGGTGGACAGGGAGGAGAGACCCAGTACTTC

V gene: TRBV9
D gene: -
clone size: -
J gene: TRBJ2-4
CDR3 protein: CASSVGIDVGVKAKNIQYF
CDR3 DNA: TGTGCCAGCAGCGTAGGGATCGACGTGGGGGTCAAGGCCAAAAACATTCAGTACTTC

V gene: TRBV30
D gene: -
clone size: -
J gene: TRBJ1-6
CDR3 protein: CAWRDGKDNSPLHF
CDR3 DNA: TGTGCCTGGAGAGATGGTAAAGATAATTCACCCCTCCACTTT